Presented here are 31 T cell receptor beta chains from one specimen sequenced in a study of T cell repertoires in cytomegalovirus infection (dated by TCRdb to 2018 to 2020). These TCRs are of unknown antigen specificity. The sample's treatment or condition, from its label and the paper: in vitro stimulation with specific CMV peptide epitopes to enrich CMV-specific T cells. Sequencing took place on an Illumina HiSeq 1500. TCRdb passed the public sequencing reads through fastp at Q25 and MiXCR, retaining productive beta sequences. Merged by CDR3 protein, the rows form single entries marked with the most common genes and DNA. The sample table shows nearly 700,000 distinct CDR3 sequences, and roughly 30% are seen once. The ten largest account for around a sixth of the sample. Specimen: cultured PBMCs, collected from culture after CMV antigen stimulation. The receptor set was obtained from a human donor in good health (CMV status not recorded). Some clones in this sample may be carry-over from other donors' samples.

V is TRBV5-4 and J is TRBJ1-4, with 7 bases that match TRBD1. Trimming removed 4 bases from V and 3 bases from J; junction bases left unmatched: 9. The germline gives CDR1 SGHNT, CDR2 YYREEE (reference sequence). This CDR3 has 16 residues. CDR3 sequence: CASSPGRDRANEKLFF. CDR3 bases: TGTGCCAGCAGCCCCGGTCGGGACAGAGCTAATGAAAAACTGTTTTTT.

The CDR3 region is CASSTGTHTEAFF. The CDR3, as DNA: TGTGCCAGTAGCACGGGGACCCACACTGAAGCTTTCTTT. The chain links TRBV19 to TRBJ1-1, with D tentatively TRBD1 (5 bases). This CDR3 spans 13 amino acids. Looked up from germline, CDR1 is LNHDA and CDR2 is SQIVND (reference sequence). V was cut by 6 bases and J by 3 bases, with 11 bases left in between.

The rearrangement joins TRBV7-2 to TRBJ2-2, with no clear D. Trimming took 3 bases from V and 1 from J, leaving 6 bases between them. Germline assignment: CDR1 SGHTA and CDR2 FQGNSA. This CDR3 is built from 14 residues. Here the CDR3 reads CASSLIRNTGELFF. Here the CDR3 DNA reads TGTGCCAGCAGCTTGATCCGGAACACCGGGGAGCTGTTTTTT.

There are many counts of this clonotype. The chain has TRBV7-6 and TRBJ2-7; D is possibly TRBD1 (6 bases). The CDR3 extends over 14 amino acids. Trimming pared 2 bases from V and 5 bases from J, leaving 13 bases between. CDR1 is SGHVS and CDR2 is FNYEAQ in the germline V gene. CDR3 coding DNA: TGTGCCAGCAGCTTATTAGGCAGGGGCGACGAGCAGTACTTC. It specifies CASSLLGRGDEQYF.

This clonotype was recorded a few times. This sequence joins TRBV7-2 and TRBJ2-7, with 9 bases identical to TRBD2. J lost 2 bases, V lost 2 bases, and 4 bases had no gene match. Germline V gene sequence: CDR1 SGHTA, CDR2 FQGNSA. CDR3 length: 15 residues. The CDR3, as DNA: TGTGCCAGCAGCTTATTAGCGGGAGCGGCCTACGAGCAGTACTTC. Translated: CASSLLAGAAYEQYF.

This clonotype was seen more than once but under ten times. The chain combines TRBV2 with TRBJ1-1; TRBD1 might be the D (5 bases). With 10 bases removed from V and 6 bases from J, the gap between germline ends came to 21 bases. This CDR3 comprises 14 residues. In germline, CDR1 is SNHLY, CDR2 FYNNEI. The CDR3: CATRQRGGPAEAFF. CDR3 DNA: TGTGCCACCCGGCAAAGGGGAGGCCCGGCTGAAGCTTTCTTT.

This chain joins TRBV12-3 or TRBV12-4 and TRBJ2-7, with 8 bases lining up with TRBD2. The CDR3 covers 16 residues. J gave up 2 bases and V 1 base, and 7 bases lay outside the gene matches. The CDR3, as DNA: TGTGCCAGCAGTTTAGGGGCGGGAGGTCTTCCCTACGAGCAGTACTTC. The encoded protein is CASSLGAGGLPYEQYF.

This clonotype showed up just a few times. The chain uses TRBV10-3 and TRBJ1-6; possibly TRBD1 for D (6 bases). Trimming shortened V by 3 bases and J by 8 bases, and 17 bases separated the two germline ends. In germline, CDR1 is ENHRY, CDR2 SYGVKD. This CDR3 comprises 16 residues. The CDR3 region is CAISETTGSNHSPLHF. The CDR3 bases are TGTGCCATCAGTGAAACGACAGGTTCCAACCATTCACCCCTCCACTTT.

This clonotype was detected many times. The chain recombines TRBV7-2 with TRBJ1-5; D is undetermined. V was pared by 5 bases and J by 1 base, with 18 bases between. CDR1 and CDR2 from the germline V gene are SGHTA and FQGNSA. The CDR3 contains 17 residues. The CDR3 DNA sequence: TGTGCCAGCAGCGCCGAGCCACGGGGTTTGAGCAATCAGCCCCAGCATTTT. Translating gives CASSAEPRGLSNQPQHF.

V is TRBV23-1 and J is TRBJ2-7; D may be TRBD1 (6 bases). TRBV23-1 is an ORF, with its function uncertain. Trimming took 10 bases from V and 0 from J, leaving 10 bases between them. This CDR3 is built from 12 residues. For the CDR3, the DNA is TGCGCCAACCAACAGGGCTCCTACGAGCAGTACTTC. This codes for CANQQGSYEQYF.

This clonotype came up a few times. J is TRBJ2-1 and V is TRBV10-3; 7 bases map to TRBD1. CDR1 ENHRY and CDR2 SYGVKD come from the germline V gene. With 4 bases clipped from V and 6 bases from J, the junction kept 12 bases outside the gene matches. This CDR3 comprises 16 residues. DNA of the CDR3: TGTGCCATCAGTGGAGTAGGGCGACAGGGTGGCAATGAGCAGTTCTTC. Protein: CAISGVGRQGGNEQFF.

V is TRBV4-1 and J is TRBJ1-2; D remains ambiguous. V lost 4 bases and J 6 bases, leaving 15 bases between the germline ends. This CDR3 has 14 residues. Germline CDR1 and CDR2: MGHRA and YSYEKL. The CDR3 region is CASSPPSMRDGYTF. In nucleotides, the CDR3 is TGCGCCAGCAGCCCCCCCTCCATGAGGGATGGCTACACCTTC.

In its sample, this clonotype was seen many times. The chain combines TRBV6-2 or TRBV6-3 with TRBJ2-7; D could derive from TRBD1 or TRBD2 (5 bases each). The CDR3 extends over 15 amino acids. CDR1 is MNHEY, CDR2 SVGEGT, per germline. Trimming cost V 0 bases and J 2 bases, with 11 bases left between them. CDR3 in amino acids: CASSYSGRPAYEQYF. CDR3 sequence (DNA): TGTGCCAGCAGTTACTCGGGACGGCCAGCCTACGAGCAGTACTTC.

The chain uses TRBV4-2 and TRBJ2-7; weak D call: TRBD2 (5 bases). Between the trimmed V and J ends, which lost 0 bases and 3 bases, there was a span of 9 bases. This CDR3 is built from 14 residues. The germline gives CDR1 LGHNA, CDR2 YNFKEQ. The CDR3 nucleotides read TGTGCCAGCAGCCAAGAAAGCGGATTCTACGAGCAGTACTTC. Amino acid sequence: CASSQESGFYEQYF.

This clonotype showed up many times. V and J are TRBV7-2 and TRBJ1-6; TRBD1 is a possible D gene (6 bases). The germline V gene has CDR1 SGHTA and CDR2 FQGNSA. The CDR3 covers 14 residues. Trimming cost V 1 base and J 13 bases, with 14 bases left between them. The CDR3 loop is CASSLGQGLMPLHF. The CDR3 DNA reads as TGTGCCAGCAGCTTAGGGCAGGGGCTAATGCCCCTCCACTTT.

The table lists this clonotype with a few counts. The V call is TRBV7-2, the J call TRBJ2-1; TRBD1 matches at 10 bases. This CDR3 comprises 15 residues. The junction had 11 bases not matched to a gene; V was cut back by 1 base and J by 14 bases. From germline, CDR1 is SGHTA and CDR2 FQGNSA. CDR3 amino acids: CASSLGGRTGTGEFF. DNA of the CDR3: TGTGCCAGCAGCTTAGGGGGGAGGACCGGGACAGGGGAGTTCTTC.

J is TRBJ2-2 and V is TRBV6-8; 7 bases agree with TRBD1. The V and J ends lost 6 bases and 3 bases, in that order; junction bases with no gene match: 4. The germline gives CDR1 MNHGY, CDR2 SAAAGT. The CDR3 runs to 14 residues. The CDR3 loop reads CASSPGQHTGELFF. The CDR3 region has the DNA TGTGCCAGCAGCCCGGGACAGCACACCGGGGAGCTGTTTTTT.

The chain recombines TRBV5-4 with TRBJ1-2; D unresolved. Germline V gives CDR1 SGHNT, CDR2 YYREEE (reference sequence). CDR3 size: 14 residues. The V end lost 4 bases, the J end lost 5 bases, and 15 bases lay between the germline ends. This CDR3 reads CASSPRGVWYGYTF. The CDR3 bases are TGTGCCAGCAGCCCCCGCGGGGTTTGGTATGGCTACACCTTC.

The chain carries TRBV6-1 and TRBJ2-7, with a tentative D call TRBD1 (5 bases). From germline, CDR1 is MNHNS and CDR2 SASEGT. The CDR3 spans 14 residues. Trimming shortened V by 4 bases and J by 2 bases, and 12 bases separated the two germline ends. The CDR3: CASSALRGTYEQYF. The CDR3 region has the DNA TGTGCCAGCAGTGCCTTAAGGGGTACCTACGAGCAGTACTTC.

The chain combines TRBV6-1 with TRBJ2-2; D remains ambiguous. The V end lost 3 bases, the J end lost 7 bases, and 21 bases lay between the germline ends. CDR1 is MNHNS, CDR2 SASEGT, per germline. The CDR3 length is 17 residues. The CDR3 bases are TGTGCCAGCAGTGATGCCCGGATTCAAAGAAAGGGCGGGGAGCTGTTTTTT. Translated: CASSDARIQRKGGELFF.

The chain uses TRBV5-4 and TRBJ2-1, with 10 bases fitting TRBD2. CDR3 length: 16 residues. In germline, CDR1 is SGHNT, CDR2 YYREEE (reference sequence). J gave up 6 bases and V 4 bases, and 10 bases lay outside the gene matches. CDR3 DNA: TGTGCCAGCAGCGGGGATCTAGCGGGGGCCACCAATGAGCAGTTCTTC. As protein: CASSGDLAGATNEQFF.

The chain combines TRBV3-1 with TRBJ1-1; possibly TRBD1 for D (5 bases). Trimming took 8 bases from V and 7 from J, leaving 11 bases between them. This CDR3 is 11 amino acids long. The germline CDR1 and CDR2 sequences are LGHDT and YNNKEL (reference sequence). The CDR3 protein is CASPARDEAFF. The CDR3 coding sequence is TGTGCCAGCCCGGCCAGGGATGAAGCTTTCTTT.

This clonotype appeared many times. The chain employs TRBV6-2 or TRBV6-3 and TRBJ1-2, with no clear D. This CDR3 spans 13 amino acids. CDR1 and CDR2 from the germline V gene are MNHEY and SVGEGT. Trimming cost V 0 bases and J 6 bases, with 8 bases left between them. CDR3 in DNA: TGTGCCAGCAGTTACTCGGGTCAGGATGGCTACACCTTC. It encodes CASSYSGQDGYTF.

This clonotype was seen a handful of times. The genes are TRBV7-8 and TRBJ2-2, with D maybe TRBD1 (5 bases). Trimming removed 5 bases from V and 0 bases from J, with 16 bases in between. Per germline, CDR1 SGHVS and CDR2 FQNEAQ. The CDR3 consists of 17 residues. The chain's CDR3 is CASSESQGSSNTGELFF. The CDR3 coding sequence is TGTGCCAGCAGCGAATCTCAGGGTTCCTCGAACACCGGGGAGCTGTTTTTT.

This chain joins TRBV6-2 or TRBV6-3 and TRBJ2-3; possibly TRBD1 for D (6 bases). Germline V gene sequence: CDR1 MNHEY, CDR2 SVGEGT. Trimming cost V 10 bases and J 2 bases, with 10 bases left between them. The CDR3 spans 12 residues. The CDR3 reads CATRGYTDTQYF. The CDR3 DNA follows: TGTGCCACCAGGGGATACACAGATACGCAGTATTTT.

The CDR3 loop is CASSDARPAQHF. The CDR3 DNA reads TGTGCCAGCAGCGATGCCCGGCCGGCCCAGCATTTT. The J gene is TRBJ1-5, the V gene TRBV6-2 or TRBV6-3; D is uncertain. Per the germline V gene, CDR1 is MNHEY and CDR2 is SVGEGT. This CDR3 comprises 12 residues. V shed 6 bases and J shed 11 bases, with 14 bases lying between them.

V gene TRBV20-1 combines with J gene TRBJ2-3; 8 bases fit TRBD2. V lost 5 bases to trimming and J lost 0 bases; unmatched junction nucleotides: 4. Germline V gene lookup returns CDR1 DFQATT and CDR2 SNEGSKA (reference sequence). CDR3 length: 14 residues. CDR3 sequence reads: CSAQRGPSTDTQYF. DNA for the CDR3: TGCAGTGCTCAGCGGGGGCCTAGCACAGATACGCAGTATTTT.

V usage is TRBV4-1 and J usage is TRBJ2-5, with 10 bases identical to TRBD2. J lost 4 bases, V lost 1 base, and 3 bases had no gene match. CDR1 and CDR2 from the germline V gene are MGHRA and YSYEKL. The CDR3 sequence is 15 residues long. CDR3 DNA: TGCGCCAGCAGCCAAGTGGGACTAGCGCGAGAGACCCAGTACTTC. Protein: CASSQVGLARETQYF.

The chain carries TRBV19 and TRBJ2-7; D tentatively reads TRBD1 or TRBD2 (5 bases each). This CDR3 has 14 amino acids. V shed 7 bases and J shed 2 bases, with 15 bases lying between them. Germline CDR1 LNHDA, CDR2 SQIVND (reference sequence). CDR3 nucleotide sequence: TGTGCCAGTAAGGCAGGTTGGGACCCCTACGAGCAGTACTTC. This encodes CASKAGWDPYEQYF.

The CDR3 sequence is CASSQEGTAGETQYF. The CDR3 DNA is TGCGCCAGCAGCCAAGAGGGGACGGCGGGAGAGACCCAGTACTTC. The chain combines TRBV4-1 with TRBJ2-5; TRBD1 or TRBD2 may be the D gene (5 bases each). The CDR3 spans 15 residues. V was shortened by 0 bases and J by 4 bases, with 12 bases between the two germline ends. The germline V gene encodes CDR1 MGHRA and CDR2 YSYEKL.

In its sample, this clonotype was seen many times. The rearrangement joins TRBV7-2 to TRBJ1-5, with a possible D match to TRBD1 (5 bases). The CDR3 sequence is 14 residues long. Germline V lookup: CDR1 SGHTA, CDR2 FQGNSA. V shed 8 bases and J shed 5 bases, with 16 bases lying between them. CDR3 residues: CASGTAGTDQPQHF. The DNA of the CDR3 is TGTGCCAGCGGCACGGCCGGGACGGATCAGCCCCAGCATTTT.